The rows below give T cell receptor beta chains drawn from one sample of a study of cytomegalovirus exposure and HLA in healthy donors. Sequencing used immunoSEQ multiplex PCR; TCRdb keeps in-frame clones, though not all of them. The sample contains some 160,000 clones, nearly 85% of which appear only once. Sequenced: PBMCs. The receptors were gathered from a male donor in good health and CMV-seronegative. Both conserved end residues are part of each CDR3. A D gene is named only where the DNA matches it firmly. Clone size appears in some rows only: once, few, many, or a class for an expanded clone.

NA	TRBJ2-2	TRBV7-9	NA	TGTGCCAGCAGCTTAGTAGGGCGGGACACCGGGGAGCTGTTTTTT	CASSLVGRDTGELFF
TRBD2	TRBJ2-3	TRBV7-3	NA	TGTGCCAGCAGCCCCCAACCCCCAGGCCTAGCGGGGCGGGATACGCAGTATTTT	CASSPQPPGLAGRDTQYF
TRBD1	TRBJ2-1	TRBV6-5	NA	TGTGCCAGCAGTTACTACCAGGGGGCGTACAATGAGCAGTTCTTC	CASSYYQGAYNEQFF
NA	TRBJ2-3	TRBV11-2	few	TGTGCCAGCAGCTTAAGTGGGACAAGTTTCACAGATACGCAGTATTTT	CASSLSGTSFTDTQYF
TRBD2	TRBJ2-2	TRBV7-9	few	TGTGCCAGCAGCGACGGACTAGCGGCCGGGGAGCTGTTTTTT	CASSDGLAAGELFF
TRBD1	TRBJ2-7	TRBV29-1	once	TGCAGCGCCGGGACAGGGGCTACTCACGAGCAGTACTTC	CSAGTGATHEQYF
TRBD1	TRBJ2-7	TRBV30	NA	TGTGCCTGGAGTGCCGACAGGGGCCACTACGAGCAGTACTTC	CAWSADRGHYEQYF
TRBD1	TRBJ2-1	TRBV5-1	NA	TGCGCCAGCAGCTTGGTCCAGGGGGCGCATCAGGAGCAGTTCTTC	CASSLVQGAHQEQFF
NA	TRBJ1-1	TRBV6-1	NA	TGTGCCAGCAGGGGGGGGACCCCCACTGAAGCTTTCTTT	CASRGGTPTEAFF
TRBD1	TRBJ2-1	TRBV7-8	NA	TGTGCCAGCAGCCCCGGGACAGGGAATGAGCAGTTCTTC	CASSPGTGNEQFF
NA	TRBJ2-7	TRBV15	NA	TGTGCCACCAGCAGAGACAGGGTCGAGCAGTACTTC	CATSRDRVEQYF
TRBD1	TRBJ1-2	TRBV6-6	NA	TGTGCCAGCACCCGCGGACAGGGCACCTATGGCTACACCTTC	CASTRGQGTYGYTF
TRBD2	TRBJ2-1	TRBV30	NA	TGTGCCTGGAGGCCGGGACTAGCGGGTAATAAGGAGCAGTTCTTC	CAWRPGLAGNKEQFF
NA	TRBJ2-1	TRBV5-1	NA	TGCGCCAGCAGCTTTGAGTGGCCTGTGGAGGGTGAGCAGTTCTTC	CASSFEWPVEGEQFF
TRBD2	TRBJ2-5	TRBV4-1	once	TGCGCCAGCAGCGACGGGACTAGCGTAGAGACCCAGTACTTC	CASSDGTSVETQYF
NA	TRBJ2-3	TRBV2	NA	TGTGCCAGCAGTAGGTATAGCGGCCGCACAGATACGCAGTATTTT	CASSRYSGRTDTQYF
TRBD2	TRBJ2-1	TRBV9	NA	TGTGCCAGCGGGCGGGGGGGCCGATACAATGAGCAGTTCTTC	CASGRGGRYNEQFF
NA	TRBJ1-5	TRBV12-5	NA	TGTGCTAGTGGTTTGGGCAGTAGCAATCAGCCCCAGCATTTT	CASGLGSSNQPQHF
TRBD1	TRBJ1-4	TRBV7-9	few	TGTTCCAGCAGCCTAGACAGGGCCGATGAAAAACTGTTTTTT	CSSSLDRADEKLFF
NA	TRBJ2-1	TRBV11-3	NA	TGTGCCAGCAGCTCCAGGGCGGAGGGACTCAATGAGCAGTTCTTC	CASSSRAEGLNEQFF
NA	TRBJ2-2	TRBV7-2	NA	TGTGCCAGCAGCTTATTTTTACAGGGGAACACCGGGGAGCTGTTTTTT	CASSLFLQGNTGELFF
NA	TRBJ1-5	TRBV19	NA	TGTGCCAGTCGGCACAGTAGTTTCAATCAGCCCCAGCATTTT	CASRHSSFNQPQHF
NA	TRBJ2-1	TRBV19	NA	TGTGCCAGTAGGACCGGGGAATTTAATGAGCAGTTCTTC	CASRTGEFNEQFF
TRBD1	TRBJ2-2	TRBV7-2	NA	TGTGCCAGCAGCTCTATCGGGACAGCCTCTAACACCGGGGAGCTGTTTTTT	CASSSIGTASNTGELFF
NA	TRBJ2-7	TRBV13	NA	TGTGCCAGCAGCCCACGCGGACACTACGAGCAGTACTTC	CASSPRGHYEQYF
TRBD1	TRBJ2-7	TRBV6-5	few	TGTGCCAGCAGCGTTGAGACAGGGGGAGGGAACGAGCAGTACTTC	CASSVETGGGNEQYF
TRBD1	TRBJ2-2	TRBV5-6	NA	TGTGCCAGCAGCAGGACAGGGGTCACCGGGGAGCTGTTTTTT	CASSRTGVTGELFF
NA	TRBJ1-2	TRBV12-5	NA	TGTGCTAGTGGTTTGGTACCCGTGGGGGCGTACCACTATGGCTACACCTTC	CASGLVPVGAYHYGYTF
NA	TRBJ2-7	TRBV25-1	few	TGTGCCAGCAGTGATGGGCTGGGCGCCTACGAGCAGTACTTC	CASSDGLGAYEQYF
NA	TRBJ2-3	TRBV5-1	NA	TGCGCCAGCAGCTTTGAGGATACGCAGTATTTT	CASSFEDTQYF
TRBD2	TRBJ2-1	TRBV11-1	NA	TGTGCCAGCAGCTTGAGGCCGGGTAGCGGGAGTAATGAGCAGTTCTTC	CASSLRPGSGSNEQFF
TRBD1	TRBJ1-1	TRBV5-4	few	TGTGCCAGCATCATTCCAGGGGGCACTGAAGCTTTCTTT	CASIIPGGTEAFF
NA	TRBJ1-1	TRBV30	NA	TGTGCCTGGAGGACTCAGAAGAACACTGAAGCTTTCTTT	CAWRTQKNTEAFF
TRBD2	TRBJ2-1	TRBV9	NA	TGTGCCAGCAGCGAGGGTATGGAGGCTAGCGGTCGGGGTGAGCAGTTCTTC	CASSEGMEASGRGEQFF
TRBD1	TRBJ2-1	TRBV7-6	NA	TGTGCCAGCAGCTTATTACAGGGGGCCTACAATGAGCAGTTCTTC	CASSLLQGAYNEQFF
TRBD2	TRBJ2-5	TRBV9	NA	TGTGCCAGCAGCGCAACTAGCGCCCCGGAGATTGGGGAGACCCAGTACTTC	CASSATSAPEIGETQYF
TRBD2	TRBJ2-1	TRBV10-3	NA	TGTGCCATCGGGGAAGCGGGGGGCCAGGGTGAGCAGTTCTTC	CAIGEAGGQGEQFF
TRBD2	TRBJ2-5	TRBV4-2	NA	TGTGCCAGCAGCCAAGATAGGGCGGCGGGGGGAGAGACCCAGTACTTC	CASSQDRAAGGETQYF
NA	TRBJ1-4	TRBV28	NA	TGTGCCAGCAGTTCGCCGGCAGGCGTAAATGAAAAACTGTTTTTT	CASSSPAGVNEKLFF
NA	TRBJ1-2	TRBV5-1	NA	TGCGCCAGCAGCCCAGAAGGAGCCAACTATGGCTACACCTTC	CASSPEGANYGYTF
NA	TRBJ2-7	TRBV6-5	once	TGTGCCAGCAGTAGGGGCTACGAGCAGTACTTC	CASSRGYEQYF
NA	TRBJ1-1	TRBV11-2	NA	TGTGCCAGCGGGGGGGTGAACACTGAAGCTTTCTTT	CASGGVNTEAFF
NA	TRBJ1-2	TRBV6-1	NA	TGTGCCAGCAGTGAAAATAGGAGATATGGCTACACCTTC	CASSENRRYGYTF
NA	TRBJ1-2	TRBV7-6	NA	TGTGCCAGCAGGGGGGGAGACTATGGCTACACCTTC	CASRGGDYGYTF
NA	TRBJ2-7	TRBV7-7	NA	TGTGCTAGCAGCCCTCCCTACGAGCAGTACTTC	CASSPPYEQYF
TRBD1	TRBJ2-5	TRBV9	few	TGTGCCAGCAGCGTAGCCCAGGGGGCGCAGGAGACCCAGTACTTC	CASSVAQGAQETQYF
TRBD1	TRBJ1-4	TRBV10-3	NA	TGTGCCATCAGTCCGGGACAGGGGGTATCTAATGAAAAACTGTTTTTT	CAISPGQGVSNEKLFF
TRBD1	TRBJ1-2	TRBV20-1	NA	TGCAGTGCAGACAGGGGATATGGCTACACCTTC	CSADRGYGYTF
TRBD2	TRBJ2-2	TRBV15	NA	TGTGCCACCAGCAGGGAGTATTATATTATAGCGGGGGGGCCAATCACCGGGGAGCTGTTTTTT	CATSREYYIIAGGPITGELFF
NA	TRBJ1-1	TRBV5-4	NA	TGTGCCAGCACCTTTTGGGGGGGTGGGTACACTGAAGCTTTCTTT	CASTFWGGGYTEAFF
NA	TRBJ2-7	TRBV4-3	NA	TGCGCCAGCAGCCAATTAACTAACTACGAGCAGTACTTC	CASSQLTNYEQYF
TRBD2	TRBJ2-5	TRBV7-9	NA	TGTTCCAGCAGCTTAAGCGGGGGGCCGAGGGAGACCCAGTACTTC	CSSSLSGGPRETQYF
NA	TRBJ2-5	TRBV7-9	NA	TGTGCCAGCAGCTTACTAGACCAAGAGACCCAGTACTTC	CASSLLDQETQYF
TRBD1	TRBJ1-5	TRBV2	NA	TGTGCCAGCAGGGGACAACAGGGGGCTGTTATTCAGCCCCAGCATTTT	CASRGQQGAVIQPQHF
NA	TRBJ1-6	TRBV7-2	NA	TGTGCCAGCAGCTTAGGGACTCTTTTCTGGAATTCACCCCTCCACTTT	CASSLGTLFWNSPLHF
NA	TRBJ1-6	TRBV5-1	NA	TGCGCCAGCAGCTTGGACGGGTCCTATAATTCACCCCTCCACTTT	CASSLDGSYNSPLHF